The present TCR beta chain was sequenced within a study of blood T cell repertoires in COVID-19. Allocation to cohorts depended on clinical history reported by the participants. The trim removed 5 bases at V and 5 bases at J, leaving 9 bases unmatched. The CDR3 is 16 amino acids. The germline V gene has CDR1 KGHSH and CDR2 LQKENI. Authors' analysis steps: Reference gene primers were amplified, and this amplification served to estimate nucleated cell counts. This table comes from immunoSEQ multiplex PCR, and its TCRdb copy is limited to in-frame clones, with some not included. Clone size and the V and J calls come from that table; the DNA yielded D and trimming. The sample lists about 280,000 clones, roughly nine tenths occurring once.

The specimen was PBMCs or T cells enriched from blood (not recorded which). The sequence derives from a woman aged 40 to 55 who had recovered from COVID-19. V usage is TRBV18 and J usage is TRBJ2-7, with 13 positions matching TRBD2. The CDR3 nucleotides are TGTGCCAGCTCAGCCGGGACTAGCGGGATCTGGGACGAGCAGTACTTC. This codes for CASSAGTSGIWDEQYF.